This TCR beta chain came from a study of control samples from healthy donors and cancer patients. The CDR3 sequence is 13 residues long. The V and J ends lost 10 bases and 8 bases respectively, with 20 bases between them. Germline lookup yields CDR1 MNHEY and CDR2 SMNVEV (reference sequence). Data came from immunoSEQ multiplex PCR; TCRdb stores just in-frame clones and leaves some out. This table holds 150,000 or so clones, about 93% found once. Sequencing was performed on blood. V is TRBV27 and J is TRBJ1-2, with D possibly matching TRBD1 (6 bases). The origin of this receptor is a man between 45 and 60 years old in good health. CDR3 in amino acids: CATKGGIVGGYTF. CDR3 coding DNA: TGTGCCACCAAAGGGGGGATCGTGGGAGGCTACACCTTC.